This T cell receptor (beta chain) was identified in a study of shared clonotypes between healthy human individuals. The repertoire was sequenced with immunoSEQ multiplex PCR; TCRdb's copy has only in-frame clones and lacks some. Of more than 1,200,000 clones in the sample, 98% are singletons; the top ten hold 0.36%. CD4+ cells underwent separation, giving CD45RA+ naive and CD45RA-negative memory subsets. This CDR3 is 14 amino acids long. CDR1 and CDR2 (germline): LNHDA, SQIVND (reference sequence). V shed 1 base and J shed 3 bases, with 10 bases lying between them. Only one count was recorded for this clone.

The chain links TRBV19 to TRBJ2-7; D uncertain. The origin of this receptor is a man aged 25 to 45 in good health. Sequencing input: naive CD4+ T cells sorted from blood. Indicated subset: CD45RA+ positively selected. CDR3 nucleotide sequence: TGTGCCAGTAGTATAGGCGTAAAGAGCTACGAGCAGTACTTC. Its protein product is CASSIGVKSYEQYF.